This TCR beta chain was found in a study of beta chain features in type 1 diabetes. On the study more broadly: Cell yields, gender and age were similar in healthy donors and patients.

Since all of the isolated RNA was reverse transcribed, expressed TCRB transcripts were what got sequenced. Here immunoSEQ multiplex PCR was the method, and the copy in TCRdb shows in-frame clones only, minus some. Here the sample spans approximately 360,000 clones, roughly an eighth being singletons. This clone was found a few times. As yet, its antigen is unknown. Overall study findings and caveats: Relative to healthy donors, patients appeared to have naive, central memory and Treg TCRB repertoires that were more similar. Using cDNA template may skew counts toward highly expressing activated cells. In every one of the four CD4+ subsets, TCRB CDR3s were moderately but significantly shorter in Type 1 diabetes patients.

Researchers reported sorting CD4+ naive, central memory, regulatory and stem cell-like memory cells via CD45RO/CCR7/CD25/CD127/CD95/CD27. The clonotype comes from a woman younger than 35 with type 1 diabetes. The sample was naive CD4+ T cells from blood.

This CDR3 reads CASSLEGARYNEQFF. The CDR3 coding sequence is TGTGCCAGCAGCTTAGAGGGGGCGCGATACAATGAGCAGTTCTTC. This chain links TRBV11-1 with TRBJ2-1; 7 bases map to TRBD1. The CDR3 spans 15 residues. Germline trimming cut 1 base from V and 4 bases from J; bases unmatched to any gene: 4. Germline V gene sequence: CDR1 SGHAT, CDR2 FQDESV (reference sequence).